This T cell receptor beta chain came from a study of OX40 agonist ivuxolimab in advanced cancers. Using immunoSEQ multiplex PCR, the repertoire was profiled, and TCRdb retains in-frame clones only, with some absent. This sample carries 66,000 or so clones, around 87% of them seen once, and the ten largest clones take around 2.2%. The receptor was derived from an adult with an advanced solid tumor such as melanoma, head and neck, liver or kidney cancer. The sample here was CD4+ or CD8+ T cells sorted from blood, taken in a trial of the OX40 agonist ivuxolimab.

CDR3 sequence: CASSEEGVKAKNIQYF. As DNA, the CDR3 is TGTGCCAGCAGTGAAGAGGGAGTAAAAGCCAAAAACATTCAGTACTTC. The V gene is TRBV6-1, the J gene TRBJ2-4; a possible D gene is TRBD2 (5 bases). Trimming left V 1 base short and J 0 bases short, with 10 bases between. The CDR3 consists of 16 residues. The V gene's germline CDR1 is MNHNS and CDR2 SASEGT.